Following are 4 T cell receptor beta chains from one sample sequenced in a study of T cells in localized non-small cell lung cancer. The assay was immunoSEQ multiplex PCR, and TCRdb's table has in-frame clones only and misses some. The sample lists about 75,000 clones, 65% to 85% seen once, with approximately 9.7% in the top ten. Sequencing used peripheral blood, obtained before any cancer treatment. The receptors originated from an older female donor with stage I lung adenocarcinoma.

V gene TRBV7-2 combines with J gene TRBJ1-2; the D gene is possibly TRBD1 (5 bases). Trimming pared 5 bases from V and 9 bases from J, leaving 19 bases between. Germline V gene lookup returns CDR1 SGHTA and CDR2 FQGNSA. This CDR3 region has 14 residues. CDR3 nucleotide sequence: TGTGCCAGCAGCGGCCTCGGGACTATCTCAAGCTACACCTTC. Translating it yields CASSGLGTISSYTF.

This chain links TRBV30 with TRBJ1-2, with D maybe TRBD1 (6 bases). The V and J ends lost 2 bases and 6 bases respectively, with 13 bases between them. The CDR3 contains 13 residues. The germline CDR1 and CDR2 sequences are GTSNPN and SVGIG (reference sequence). The CDR3 DNA is TGTGCCTGGAGTACGGACAGCCTTGATGGCTACACCTTC. Its translation is CAWSTDSLDGYTF.

With regard to this clone: The sample has other DNA sequences that encode this CDR3 too. This chain uses TRBV9 with TRBJ1-6; 9 nucleotides agree with TRBD1. Trimming at V came to 3 bases and at J to 9 bases, leaving 10 bases not matched to a gene. CDR3 size: 16 residues. Germline-derived CDR1 and CDR2 are SGDLS and YYNGEE. The CDR3: CASSASPGQGGSPLHF. The CDR3 DNA is TGTGCCAGCAGCGCGTCACCGGGACAGGGTGGTTCACCCCTCCACTTT.

This clone was detected a few times. The CDR3 loop is CASSTFLNTEAFF. The DNA of the CDR3 is TGTGCCAGCAGTACATTCCTGAACACTGAAGCTTTCTTT. The genes are TRBV2 and TRBJ1-1; D not certain. Trimming took 5 bases from V and 0 from J, leaving 7 bases between them. The CDR3 runs 13 residues. The V gene's germline CDR1 is SNHLY and CDR2 FYNNEI.